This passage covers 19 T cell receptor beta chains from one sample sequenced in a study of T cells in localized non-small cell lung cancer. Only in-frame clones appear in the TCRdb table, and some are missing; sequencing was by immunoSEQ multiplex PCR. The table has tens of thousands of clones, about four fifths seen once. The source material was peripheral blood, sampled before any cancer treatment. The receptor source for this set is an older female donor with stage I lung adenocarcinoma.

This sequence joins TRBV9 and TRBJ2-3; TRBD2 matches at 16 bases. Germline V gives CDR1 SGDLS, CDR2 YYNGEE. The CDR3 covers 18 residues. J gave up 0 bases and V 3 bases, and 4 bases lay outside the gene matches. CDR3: CASSAGTSGRASTDTQYF. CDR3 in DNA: TGTGCCAGCAGCGCAGGGACTAGCGGGAGGGCTAGCACAGATACGCAGTATTTT.

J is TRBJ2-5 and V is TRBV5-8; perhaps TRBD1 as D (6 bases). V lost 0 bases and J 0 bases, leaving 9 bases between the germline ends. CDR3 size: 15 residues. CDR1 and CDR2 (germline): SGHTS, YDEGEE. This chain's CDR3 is CASSLEGQNQETQYF. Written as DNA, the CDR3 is TGTGCCAGCAGCTTGGAAGGACAGAACCAAGAGACCCAGTACTTC. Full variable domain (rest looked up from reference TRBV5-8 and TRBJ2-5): EAGVTQSPTHLIKTRGQQATLRCSPISGHTSVYWYQQALGLGLQFLLWYDEGEERNRGNFPPRFSGRQFPNYSSELNVNALELEDSALYLCASSLEGQNQETQYFGPGTRLLVL.

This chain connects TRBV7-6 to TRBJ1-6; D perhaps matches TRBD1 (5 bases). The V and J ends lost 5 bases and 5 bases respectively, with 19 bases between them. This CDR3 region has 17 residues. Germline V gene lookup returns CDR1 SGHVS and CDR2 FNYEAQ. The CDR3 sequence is CASSRFRGDGDNSPLHF. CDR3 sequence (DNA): TGTGCCAGCAGCCGCTTTCGGGGCGATGGGGATAATTCACCCCTCCACTTT.

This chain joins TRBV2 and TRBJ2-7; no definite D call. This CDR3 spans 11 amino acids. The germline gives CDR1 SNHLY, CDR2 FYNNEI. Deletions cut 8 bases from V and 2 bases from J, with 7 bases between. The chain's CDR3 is CASGQAYEQYF. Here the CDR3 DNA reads TGTGCCAGCGGGCAGGCCTACGAGCAGTACTTC.

CDR3 sequence: CSVGSSPSGELFF. The CDR3 coding sequence is TGCAGCGTCGGAAGCAGCCCTAGCGGGGAGCTGTTTTTT. J is TRBJ2-2 and V is TRBV29-1; D call uncertain. Germline loops: CDR1 SQVTM, CDR2 ANQGSEA. The V end was cut by 6 bases, the J end by 7 bases, with 15 bases between. The CDR3 totals 13 residues.

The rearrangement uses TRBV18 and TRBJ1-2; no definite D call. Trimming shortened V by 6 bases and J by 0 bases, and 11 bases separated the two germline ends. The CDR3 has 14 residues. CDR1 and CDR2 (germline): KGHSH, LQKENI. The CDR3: CASSGFETNYGYTF. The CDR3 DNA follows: TGTGCCAGCTCTGGGTTTGAGACTAACTATGGCTACACCTTC. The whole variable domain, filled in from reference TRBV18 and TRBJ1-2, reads NAGVMQNPRHLVRRRGQEARLRCSPMKGHSHVYWYRQLPEEGLKFMVYLQKENIIDESGMPKERFSAEFPKEGPSILRIQQVVRGDSAAYFCASSGFETNYGYTFGSGTRLTVV.

The CDR3: CASSPGAESYNEQFF. The CDR3 region has the DNA TGTGCCAGCAGCCCAGGGGCGGAATCCTACAATGAGCAGTTCTTC. The chain is built from TRBV9 and TRBJ2-1, with a weak D call TRBD1 (6 bases). Trimming shortened V by 4 bases and J by 1 base, and 12 bases separated the two germline ends. CDR3 length equals 15 residues. Germline V lookup: CDR1 SGDLS, CDR2 YYNGEE.

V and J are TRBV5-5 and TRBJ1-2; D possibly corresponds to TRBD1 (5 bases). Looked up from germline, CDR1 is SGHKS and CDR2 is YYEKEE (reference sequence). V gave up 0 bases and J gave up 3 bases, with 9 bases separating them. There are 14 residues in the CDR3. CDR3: CASSLERGHYGYTF. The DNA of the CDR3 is TGTGCCAGCAGCTTGGAGAGGGGCCACTATGGCTACACCTTC. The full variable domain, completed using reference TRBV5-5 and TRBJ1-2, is DAGVTQSPTHLIKTRGQQVTLRCSPISGHKSVSWYQQVLGQGPQFIFQYYEKEERGRGNFPDRFSARQFPNYSSELNVNALLLGDSALYLCASSLERGHYGYTFGSGTRLTVV.

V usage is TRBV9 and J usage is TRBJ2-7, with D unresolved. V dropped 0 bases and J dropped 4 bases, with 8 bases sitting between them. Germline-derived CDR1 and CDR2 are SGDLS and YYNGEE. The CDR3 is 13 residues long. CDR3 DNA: TGTGCCAGCAGCGTAGAAGGTCCTTACGAGCAGTACTTC. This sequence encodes CASSVEGPYEQYF.

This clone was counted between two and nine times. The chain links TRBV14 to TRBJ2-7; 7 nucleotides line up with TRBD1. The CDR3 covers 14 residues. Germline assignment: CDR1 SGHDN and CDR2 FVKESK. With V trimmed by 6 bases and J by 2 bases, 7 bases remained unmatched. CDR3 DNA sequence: TGTGCCAGCAGTGTTGGACAGGCCACCTACGAGCAGTACTTC. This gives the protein CASSVGQATYEQYF.

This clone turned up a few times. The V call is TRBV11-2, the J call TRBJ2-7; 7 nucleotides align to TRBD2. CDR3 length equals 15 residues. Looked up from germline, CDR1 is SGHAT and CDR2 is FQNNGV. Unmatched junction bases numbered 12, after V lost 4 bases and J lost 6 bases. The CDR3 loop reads CASSSGYSGLGEQYF. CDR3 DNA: TGTGCCAGCAGCTCTGGGTATAGCGGGTTAGGCGAGCAGTACTTC.

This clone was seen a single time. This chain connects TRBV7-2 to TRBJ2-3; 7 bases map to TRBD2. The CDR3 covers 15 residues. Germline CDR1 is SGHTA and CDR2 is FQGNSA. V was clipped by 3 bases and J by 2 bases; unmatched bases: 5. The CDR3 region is CASSFPLADTDTQYF. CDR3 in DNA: TGTGCCAGCAGCTTTCCGCTAGCGGACACAGATACGCAGTATTTT.

CDR3 sequence: CASRVAVEAFF. Here the CDR3 DNA reads TGTGCCAGCAGAGTAGCAGTAGAAGCTTTCTTT. The chain carries TRBV6-5 and TRBJ1-1; D uncertain. CDR1 and CDR2 from the germline V gene are MNHEY and SVGAGI. This CDR3 region has 11 residues. V lost 6 bases and J 8 bases, leaving 10 bases between the germline ends.

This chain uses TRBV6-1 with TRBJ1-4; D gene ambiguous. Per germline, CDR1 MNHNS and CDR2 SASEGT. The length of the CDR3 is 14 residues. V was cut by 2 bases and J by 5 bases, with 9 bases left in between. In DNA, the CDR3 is TGTGCCAGCAGTGAACAAGGTTCCAATGAAAAACTGTTTTTT. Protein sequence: CASSEQGSNEKLFF.

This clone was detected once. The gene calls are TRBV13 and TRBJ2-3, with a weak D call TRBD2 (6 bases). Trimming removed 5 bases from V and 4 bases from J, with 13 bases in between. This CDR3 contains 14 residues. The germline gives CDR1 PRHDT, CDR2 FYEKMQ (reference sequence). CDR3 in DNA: TGTGCCAGCAGCCCCGGGACTCCTGCAGATACGCAGTATTTT. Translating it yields CASSPGTPADTQYF.

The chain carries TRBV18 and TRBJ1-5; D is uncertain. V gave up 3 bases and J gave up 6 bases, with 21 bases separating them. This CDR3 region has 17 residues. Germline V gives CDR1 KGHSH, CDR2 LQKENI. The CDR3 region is CASSPWKVGGMSQPQHF. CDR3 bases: TGTGCCAGCTCACCTTGGAAGGTAGGCGGGATGAGTCAGCCCCAGCATTTT.

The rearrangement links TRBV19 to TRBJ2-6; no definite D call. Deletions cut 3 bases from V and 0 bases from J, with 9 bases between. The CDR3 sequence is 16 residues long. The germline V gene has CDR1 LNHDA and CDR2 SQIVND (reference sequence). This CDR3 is CASSMGSRSGANVLTF. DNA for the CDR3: TGTGCCAGTAGTATGGGCTCCCGCTCTGGGGCCAACGTCCTGACTTTC.

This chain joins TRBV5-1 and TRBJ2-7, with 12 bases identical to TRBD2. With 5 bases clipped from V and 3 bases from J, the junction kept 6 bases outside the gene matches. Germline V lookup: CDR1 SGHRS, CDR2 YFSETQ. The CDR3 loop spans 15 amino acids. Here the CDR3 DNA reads TGCGCCAGCAGGGTTCAGACTAGCGGGAGCTACGAGCAGTACTTC. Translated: CASRVQTSGSYEQYF.

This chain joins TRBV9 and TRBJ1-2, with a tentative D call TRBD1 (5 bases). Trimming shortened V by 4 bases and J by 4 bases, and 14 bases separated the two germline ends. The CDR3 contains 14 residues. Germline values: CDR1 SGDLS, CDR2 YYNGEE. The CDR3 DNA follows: TGTGCCAGCAGCAGCAGGGAGGCGAGCTATGGCTACACCTTC. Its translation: CASSSREASYGYTF.